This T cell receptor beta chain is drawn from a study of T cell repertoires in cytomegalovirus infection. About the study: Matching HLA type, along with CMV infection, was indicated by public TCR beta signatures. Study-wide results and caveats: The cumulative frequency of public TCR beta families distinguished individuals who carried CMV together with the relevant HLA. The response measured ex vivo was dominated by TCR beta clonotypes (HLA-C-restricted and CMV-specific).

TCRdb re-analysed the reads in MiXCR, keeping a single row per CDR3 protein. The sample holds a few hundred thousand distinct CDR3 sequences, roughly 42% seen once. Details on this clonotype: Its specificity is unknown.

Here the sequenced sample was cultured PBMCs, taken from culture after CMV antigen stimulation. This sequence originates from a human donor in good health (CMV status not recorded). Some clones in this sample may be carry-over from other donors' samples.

The chain's CDR3 is CATTSGRTSGNTIYF. CDR3 nucleotide sequence: TGTGCCACCACTTCGGGACGGACCTCTGGAAACACCATATATTTT. The gene calls are TRBV2 and TRBJ1-3; possible D gene TRBD1, 5 bases. Germline CDR1 SNHLY, CDR2 FYNNEI. This CDR3 contains 15 residues. V was shortened by 10 bases and J by 0 bases, with 16 bases between the two germline ends.